This note documents a single T cell receptor (beta chain) sequence. Study members were between about 18 and 95 years old and lived in 20 to 30 US regions. Participants reported their clinical history, and cohort assignment relied on those reports. The sample belongs to a study of blood T cell repertoires in COVID-19. Original data processing: Estimates of nucleated cell counts were drawn from the amplification of reference gene primers. Here immunoSEQ multiplex PCR was the method, and the copy in TCRdb shows in-frame clones only, minus some. V and J calls and clone size come straight from that table; D and trimming were deduced from the DNA. The table records 190,000 or so clones, about 90% of them present only once. This sequence was found in a woman aged 25 to 39 who had recovered from COVID-19. Sequenced sample: PBMCs or T cells enriched from blood (not recorded which).

The CDR3 sequence is CASSSWTSGGWNEQFF. The DNA for the CDR3 is TGTGCCAGCAGCTCTTGGACTAGCGGGGGGTGGAATGAGCAGTTCTTC. This rearrangement joins TRBV11-2 to TRBJ2-1, with 14 bases matching TRBD2. V dropped 4 bases and J dropped 7; count of bases not matched to a gene: 6. The CDR3 contains 16 residues. Germline CDR1 and CDR2: SGHAT and FQNNGV.